Presented here are 21 T cell receptor beta chains from one specimen sequenced in a study of control samples from healthy donors and cancer patients. Repertoires were generated with immunoSEQ multiplex PCR, while TCRdb's copy carries only in-frame clones and drops some. The sample lists roughly 100,000 clones; 90% to 95% were seen once. The specimen sequenced was blood. The receptors stem from a young woman in good health.

The V gene is TRBV27, the J gene TRBJ2-2; D uncertain. The CDR3 spans 16 residues. Germline CDR1 is MNHEY and CDR2 is SMNVEV (reference sequence). V was pared by 3 bases and J by 5 bases, with 16 bases between. This CDR3 is CASSFTNVQGTGELFF. CDR3 coding DNA: TGTGCCAGCAGTTTTACCAACGTACAAGGAACCGGGGAGCTGTTTTTT.

V usage is TRBV15 and J usage is TRBJ2-5, with 8 bases lining up with TRBD1. Germline V lookup: CDR1 LNHNV, CDR2 YYDKDF (reference sequence). The V gene end was trimmed by 3 bases and the J gene end by 4 bases; junction bases not matched to a gene: 7. The CDR3 sequence is 15 residues long. CDR3 coding DNA: TGTGCCACCAGCAGGACCGGGACAGGTCCAGAGACCCAGTACTTC. It specifies CATSRTGTGPETQYF.

This chain joins TRBV5-4 and TRBJ2-7; 9 bases align to TRBD1. The V and J ends lost 3 bases and 3 bases, in that order; junction bases with no gene match: 4. The CDR3 contains 14 residues. Per the germline V gene, CDR1 is SGHNT and CDR2 is YYREEE (reference sequence). CDR3 in DNA: TGTGCCAGCAGCTATCCGGGACAGGGCTACGAGCAGTACTTC. It translates to CASSYPGQGYEQYF.

The CDR3 loop is CAWNPDRVAGANVLTF. CDR3 in DNA: TGTGCCTGGAACCCCGACAGGGTAGCTGGGGCCAACGTCCTGACTTTC. This chain uses TRBV30 with TRBJ2-6; 7 nucleotides agree with TRBD1. V was clipped by 4 bases and J by 2 bases; unmatched bases: 8. This CDR3 has 16 residues. CDR1 is GTSNPN and CDR2 is SVGIG in the germline V gene (reference sequence).

This chain joins TRBV10-2 and TRBJ1-2; the D is unclear. With 3 bases removed from V and 0 bases from J, the gap between germline ends came to 8 bases. Germline values: CDR1 WSHSY, CDR2 SAAADI. The CDR3 covers 14 residues. The CDR3 nucleotides read TGCGCCAGCAGTGAAGGAGGAGCTAACTATGGCTACACCTTC. Protein sequence: CASSEGGANYGYTF.

The J gene is TRBJ1-1, the V gene TRBV29-1, with a possible D match to TRBD1 (5 bases). Germline V lookup: CDR1 SQVTM, CDR2 ANQGSEA. Trimming stripped 6 bases from V and 1 base from J, with 9 bases between. The length of the CDR3 is 12 residues. CDR3 residues: CSVLGGNTEAFF. The CDR3, as DNA: TGCAGCGTCCTGGGGGGGAACACTGAAGCTTTCTTT. The full variable domain, with the rest looked up from reference TRBV29-1 and TRBJ1-1, is SAVISQKPSRDICQRGTSLTIQCQVDSQVTMMFWYRQQPGQSLTLIATANQGSEATYESGFVIDKFPISRPNLTFSTLTVSNMSPEDSSIYLCSVLGGNTEAFFGQGTRLTVV.

The chain combines TRBV3-1 (or the pseudogene TRBV3-2) with TRBJ2-7; possibly TRBD1 for D (6 bases). CDR1 LGHDT and CDR2 YNNKEL come from the germline V gene (reference sequence). This CDR3 has 15 residues. V was cut by 1 base and J by 1 base, with 11 bases left in between. CDR3 amino acids: CASSQGLDSSYEQYF. The CDR3 DNA is TGTGCCAGCAGCCAAGGCCTGGACAGTTCCTACGAGCAGTACTTC.

The chain employs TRBV6-2 or TRBV6-3 and TRBJ1-5; unclear D gene. V dropped 4 bases and J dropped 11 bases, with 21 bases sitting between them. The CDR3 contains 15 residues. Germline loops: CDR1 MNHEY, CDR2 SVGEGT. The CDR3, as DNA: TGTGCCAGCAGTTTGGCATCTGGGTACCTCTCAGCCCAGCATTTT. This translates into CASSLASGYLSAQHF.

The CDR3 DNA reads as TGTGCCAGCAGCCTGAGCTCTGGGGCCAACGTCCTGACTTTC. Translating gives CASSLSSGANVLTF. V gene TRBV7-9 combines with J gene TRBJ2-6; D is unclear. The CDR3 is 14 residues long. Germline V gene data show CDR1 as SEHNR and CDR2 as FQNEAQ (reference sequence). The V and J ends lost 5 bases and 0 bases respectively, with 5 bases between them.

This chain connects TRBV5-1 to TRBJ2-1; 7 nucleotides line up with TRBD2. CDR3 size: 17 residues. V shed 0 bases, J shed 0 bases, and the junction held 6 bases outside the gene matches. Germline-derived CDR1 and CDR2 are SGHRS and YFSETQ. The DNA for the CDR3 is TGCGCCAGCAGCTTGGATATCGGGGGGAGCTCCTACAATGAGCAGTTCTTC. This translates into CASSLDIGGSSYNEQFF.

The CDR3 DNA reads TGTGCCAGCAGCCTAAGACAGGGTGGTACAGATACGCAGTATTTT. This gives the protein CASSLRQGGTDTQYF. V and J are TRBV13 and TRBJ2-3; 7 nucleotides agree with TRBD1. This CDR3 spans 15 amino acids. With 5 bases clipped from V and 3 bases from J, the junction kept 8 bases outside the gene matches. CDR1 and CDR2 from the germline V gene are PRHDT and FYEKMQ (reference sequence).

This rearrangement joins TRBV11-3 to TRBJ2-7; D not resolved. The CDR3 has 13 amino acids. V lost 6 bases and J 0 bases, leaving 9 bases between the germline ends. Germline values: CDR1 SGHNT, CDR2 YENEEA. The CDR3 protein is CASRGPGSYEQYF. The CDR3 region has the DNA TGTGCCAGCAGGGGTCCCGGCTCCTACGAGCAGTACTTC.

The chain joins TRBV3-1 (or the pseudogene TRBV3-2) to TRBJ1-6; tentatively, D is TRBD1 (5 bases). The V gene's germline CDR1 is LGHDT and CDR2 YNNKEL (reference sequence). The CDR3 has 14 residues. The germline V and J ends were trimmed by 1 base and 9 bases, with 10 bases remaining between them. In DNA, the CDR3 is TGTGCCAGCAGCCAAGGGTGGGGGGTTTCACCCCTCCACTTT. It encodes CASSQGWGVSPLHF.

The sample holds one count of this clone. This chain uses TRBV9 with TRBJ2-2, with D hard to call. The CDR3 consists of 13 residues. V was shortened by 5 bases and J by 1 base, with 6 bases between the two germline ends. The germline V gene encodes CDR1 SGDLS and CDR2 YYNGEE. DNA for the CDR3: TGTGCCAGCAGACCAGGGAACACCGGGGAGCTGTTTTTT. Translation gives CASRPGNTGELFF.

The chain recombines TRBV5-5 with TRBJ2-1, with 10 nucleotides matching TRBD1. Germline loops: CDR1 SGHKS, CDR2 YYEKEE (reference sequence). The CDR3 consists of 15 residues. V was clipped by 2 bases and J by 6 bases; unmatched bases: 5. In nucleotides, the CDR3 is TGTGCCAGCAGCTTAAGGGACAGGGGTGGCAATGAGCAGTTCTTC. It yields the protein CASSLRDRGGNEQFF. The complete variable domain, with remaining parts taken from reference TRBV5-5 and TRBJ2-1, reads DAGVTQSPTHLIKTRGQQVTLRCSPISGHKSVSWYQQVLGQGPQFIFQYYEKEERGRGNFPDRFSARQFPNYSSELNVNALLLGDSALYLCASSLRDRGGNEQFFGPGTRLTVL.

The chain couples TRBV30 to TRBJ1-2; TRBD1 might be the D (5 bases). Germline lookup yields CDR1 GTSNPN and CDR2 SVGIG (reference sequence). There are 12 residues in the CDR3. Trimming shortened V by 3 bases and J by 8 bases, and 13 bases separated the two germline ends. The CDR3 spells CAWSPGGYGYTF. Here the CDR3 DNA reads TGTGCCTGGAGCCCTGGGGGGTACGGCTACACCTTC.

V and J are TRBV7-9 and TRBJ2-1; D is possibly TRBD1 or TRBD2 (6 bases each). V gave up 3 bases and J gave up 7 bases, with 19 bases separating them. CDR3 length: 16 amino acids. Germline values: CDR1 SEHNR, CDR2 FQNEAQ (reference sequence). CDR3 loop: CASSLRDSYRVNEQFF. The CDR3 DNA is TGTGCCAGCAGCTTGCGGGATTCCTACAGGGTGAATGAGCAGTTCTTC.

CDR3 DNA: TGTGCCAGCAGTTTAGTAGGGGATGGAAGCACAGATACGCAGTATTTT. As protein: CASSLVGDGSTDTQYF. The V and J genes are TRBV27 and TRBJ2-3; the D gene is possibly TRBD1 (5 bases). Germline V gives CDR1 MNHEY, CDR2 SMNVEV (reference sequence). The CDR3 totals 16 residues. V was pared by 2 bases and J by 0 bases, with 12 bases between.

The genes are TRBV27 and TRBJ1-1, with D unresolved. V was cut by 2 bases and J by 2 bases, with 15 bases left in between. CDR1 is MNHEY, CDR2 SMNVEV, per germline (reference sequence). CDR3 length: 16 amino acids. CDR3 sequence reads: CASSLSPAGLNTEAFF. CDR3 DNA: TGTGCCAGCAGTTTAAGTCCCGCAGGTCTAAACACTGAAGCTTTCTTT.

The table lists this clone with a count of one. This chain uses TRBV6-5 with TRBJ1-1, with no clear D. CDR1 and CDR2 (germline): MNHEY, SVGAGI. The V gene lost 8 bases and the J gene lost 5 bases, with 21 bases spanning the gap. The CDR3 has 15 amino acids. CDR3 protein: CASLGVREGGTEAFF. CDR3 in DNA: TGTGCCAGCCTAGGTGTCCGGGAAGGTGGGACTGAAGCTTTCTTT.

The table lists this clone with a count of one. The V call is TRBV3-1 (or the pseudogene TRBV3-2), the J call TRBJ1-2; possibly TRBD1 for D (6 bases). The germline V gene encodes CDR1 LGHDT and CDR2 YNNKEL (reference sequence). Trimming shortened V by 4 bases and J by 8 bases, and 20 bases separated the two germline ends. The CDR3 runs to 15 residues. In DNA, the CDR3 is TGTGCCAGCAGCCCCAACTGGGGGGCGCGTAGAGGCTACACCTTC. It codes for CASSPNWGARRGYTF.